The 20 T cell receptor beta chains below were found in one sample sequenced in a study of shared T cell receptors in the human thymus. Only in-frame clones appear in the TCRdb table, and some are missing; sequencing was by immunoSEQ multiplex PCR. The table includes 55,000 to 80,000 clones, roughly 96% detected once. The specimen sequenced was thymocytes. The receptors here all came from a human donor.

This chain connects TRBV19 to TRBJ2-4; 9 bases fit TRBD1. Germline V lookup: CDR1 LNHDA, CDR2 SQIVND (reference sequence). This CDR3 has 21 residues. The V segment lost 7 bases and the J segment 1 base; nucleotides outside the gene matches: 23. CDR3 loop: CASIHAEGRPGQGKAKNIQYF. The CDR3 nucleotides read TGTGCCAGTATTCATGCGGAGGGCAGACCGGGACAGGGAAAGGCCAAAAACATTCAGTACTTC.

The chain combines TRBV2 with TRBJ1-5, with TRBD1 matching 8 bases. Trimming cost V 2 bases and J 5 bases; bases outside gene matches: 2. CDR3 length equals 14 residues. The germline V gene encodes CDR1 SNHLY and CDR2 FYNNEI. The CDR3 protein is CASSEMDRDQPQHF. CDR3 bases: TGTGCCAGCAGTGAAATGGACAGGGATCAGCCCCAGCATTTT.

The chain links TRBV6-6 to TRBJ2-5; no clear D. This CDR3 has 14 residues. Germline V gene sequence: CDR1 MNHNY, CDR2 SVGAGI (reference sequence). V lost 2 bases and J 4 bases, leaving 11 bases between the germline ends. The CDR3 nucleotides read TGTGCCAGCAGTTACATTTGGGATTTAGAGACCCAGTACTTC. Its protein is CASSYIWDLETQYF.

This chain's CDR3 is CASSVNTRVAGPLGANTGELFF. The CDR3 region has the DNA TGTGCCAGCAGCGTAAATACCCGAGTAGCGGGGCCCCTCGGCGCGAACACCGGGGAGCTGTTTTTT. The rearrangement joins TRBV9 to TRBJ2-2; 8 bases map to TRBD2. Trimming at V came to 1 base and at J to 0 bases, leaving 20 bases not matched to a gene. Germline V gene data show CDR1 as SGDLS and CDR2 as YYNGEE. This CDR3 has 22 amino acids.

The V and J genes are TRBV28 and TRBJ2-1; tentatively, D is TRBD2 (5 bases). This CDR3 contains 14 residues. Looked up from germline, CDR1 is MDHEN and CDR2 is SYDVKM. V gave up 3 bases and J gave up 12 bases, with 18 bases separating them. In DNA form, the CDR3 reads TGTGCCAGCAGTTTCCCTACGGCCCGACGGGGGCAGTTCTTC. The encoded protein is CASSFPTARRGQFF. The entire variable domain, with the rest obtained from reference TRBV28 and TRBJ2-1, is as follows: DVKVTQSSRYLVKRTGEKVFLECVQDMDHENMFWYRQDPGLGLRLIYFSYDVKMKEKGDIPEGYSVSREKKERFSLILESASTNQTSMYLCASSFPTARRGQFFGPGTRLTVL.

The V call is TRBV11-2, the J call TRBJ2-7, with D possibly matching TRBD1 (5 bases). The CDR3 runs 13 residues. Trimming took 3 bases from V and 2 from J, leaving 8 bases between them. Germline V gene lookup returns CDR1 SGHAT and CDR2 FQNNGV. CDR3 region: CASSFDRTYEQYF. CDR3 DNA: TGTGCCAGCAGCTTCGACAGAACCTACGAGCAGTACTTC. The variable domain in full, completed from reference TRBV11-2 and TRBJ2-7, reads EAGVAQSPRYKIIEKRQSVAFWCNPISGHATLYWYQQILGQGPKLLIQFQNNGVVDDSQLPKDRFSAERLKGVDSTLKIQPAKLEDSAVYLCASSFDRTYEQYFGPGTRLTVT.

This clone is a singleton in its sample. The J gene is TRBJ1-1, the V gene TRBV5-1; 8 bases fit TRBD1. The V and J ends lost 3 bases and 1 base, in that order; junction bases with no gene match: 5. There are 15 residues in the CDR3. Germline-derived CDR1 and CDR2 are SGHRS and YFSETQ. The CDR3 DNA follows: TGCGCCAGCAGCTCGAAGGGACAGGAGAACACTGAAGCTTTCTTT. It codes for CASSSKGQENTEAFF. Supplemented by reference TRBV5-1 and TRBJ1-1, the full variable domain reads KAGVTQTPRYLIKTRGQQVTLSCSPISGHRSVSWYQQTPGQGLQFLFEYFSETQRNKGNFPGRFSGRQFSNSRSEMNVSTLELGDSALYLCASSSKGQENTEAFFGQGTRLTVV.

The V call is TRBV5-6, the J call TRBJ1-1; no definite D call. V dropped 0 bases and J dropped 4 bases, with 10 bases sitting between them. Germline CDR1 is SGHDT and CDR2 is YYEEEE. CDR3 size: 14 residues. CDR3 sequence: CASSLDGRSTEAFF. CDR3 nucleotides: TGTGCCAGCAGCTTGGATGGGAGGAGCACTGAAGCTTTCTTT.

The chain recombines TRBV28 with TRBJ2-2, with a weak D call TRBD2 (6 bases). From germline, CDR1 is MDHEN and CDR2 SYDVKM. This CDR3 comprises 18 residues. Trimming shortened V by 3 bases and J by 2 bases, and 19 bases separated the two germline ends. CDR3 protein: CASSLFCCGGKNTGELFF. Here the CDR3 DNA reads TGTGCCAGCAGTTTGTTTTGCTGTGGCGGGAAAAACACCGGGGAGCTGTTTTTT.

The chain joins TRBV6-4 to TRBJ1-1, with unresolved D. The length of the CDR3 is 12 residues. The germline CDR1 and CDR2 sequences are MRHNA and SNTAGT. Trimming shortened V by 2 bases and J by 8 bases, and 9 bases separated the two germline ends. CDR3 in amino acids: CASSDKGGEAFF. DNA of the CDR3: TGTGCCAGCAGTGACAAAGGCGGAGAAGCTTTCTTT.

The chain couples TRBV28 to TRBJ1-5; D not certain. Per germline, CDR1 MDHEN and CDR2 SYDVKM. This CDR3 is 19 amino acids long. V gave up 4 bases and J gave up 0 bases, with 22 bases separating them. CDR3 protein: CASSCPPSGLEISNQPQHF. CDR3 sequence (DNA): TGTGCCAGCAGTTGCCCCCCGTCGGGGTTAGAGATTAGCAATCAGCCCCAGCATTTT.

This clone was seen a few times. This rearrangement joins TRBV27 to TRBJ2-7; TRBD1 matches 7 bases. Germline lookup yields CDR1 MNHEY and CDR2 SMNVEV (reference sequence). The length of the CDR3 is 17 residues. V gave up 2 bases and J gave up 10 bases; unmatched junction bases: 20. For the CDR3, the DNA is TGTGCCAGCAGTTTAAGCTTACGACAGGGAAGGATCCAGGAACAGTACTTC. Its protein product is CASSLSLRQGRIQEQYF.

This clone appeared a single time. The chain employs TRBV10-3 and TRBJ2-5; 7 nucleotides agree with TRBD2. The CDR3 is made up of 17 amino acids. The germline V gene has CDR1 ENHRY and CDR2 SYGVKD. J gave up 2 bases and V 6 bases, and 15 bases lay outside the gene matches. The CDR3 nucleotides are TGTGCCATCAGCCAGCCCCCCCGCGGGGGAGTGCAAGAGACCCAGTACTTC. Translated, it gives CAISQPPRGGVQETQYF.

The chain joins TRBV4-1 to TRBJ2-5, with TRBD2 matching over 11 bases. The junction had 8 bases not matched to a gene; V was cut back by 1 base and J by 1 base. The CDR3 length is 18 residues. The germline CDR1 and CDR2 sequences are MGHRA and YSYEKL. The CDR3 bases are TGCGCCAGCAGCCAAGTTAGGAAACTAGCGGGGGCCCAAGAGACCCAGTACTTC. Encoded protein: CASSQVRKLAGAQETQYF.

The CDR3 bases are TGTGCCAGCAGCTCGGATGGGGGAGGAGCACACTACGAGCAGTACTTC. Translation: CASSSDGGGAHYEQYF. The chain carries TRBV9 and TRBJ2-7, with TRBD2 as a possible D gene (6 bases). V was shortened by 4 bases and J by 3 bases, with 20 bases between the two germline ends. The CDR3 runs to 16 residues. CDR1 is SGDLS, CDR2 YYNGEE, per germline.

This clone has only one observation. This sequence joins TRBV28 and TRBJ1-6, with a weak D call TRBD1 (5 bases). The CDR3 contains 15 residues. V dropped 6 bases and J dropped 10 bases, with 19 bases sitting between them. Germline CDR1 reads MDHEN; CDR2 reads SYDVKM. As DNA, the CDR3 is TGTGCCAGCAGGTCCAATTCTGGGGGGAGGTCACCCCTCCACTTT. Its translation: CASRSNSGGRSPLHF.

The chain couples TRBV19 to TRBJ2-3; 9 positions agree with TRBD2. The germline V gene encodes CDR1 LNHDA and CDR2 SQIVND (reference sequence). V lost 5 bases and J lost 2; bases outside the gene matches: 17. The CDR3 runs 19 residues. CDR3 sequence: CASSSELGDSGGVTDTQYF. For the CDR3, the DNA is TGTGCCAGTAGTTCAGAGCTGGGCGATAGCGGGGGCGTCACAGATACGCAGTATTTT.

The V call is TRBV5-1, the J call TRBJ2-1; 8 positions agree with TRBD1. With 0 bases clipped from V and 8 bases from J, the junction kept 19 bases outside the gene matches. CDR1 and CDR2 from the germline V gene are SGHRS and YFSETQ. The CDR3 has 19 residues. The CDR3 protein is CASSLERLGQGARVDEQFF. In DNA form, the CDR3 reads TGCGCCAGCAGCTTGGAACGGTTGGGGCAGGGGGCGAGGGTGGATGAGCAGTTCTTC. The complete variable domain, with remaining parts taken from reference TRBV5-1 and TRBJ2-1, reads KAGVTQTPRYLIKTRGQQVTLSCSPISGHRSVSWYQQTPGQGLQFLFEYFSETQRNKGNFPGRFSGRQFSNSRSEMNVSTLELGDSALYLCASSLERLGQGARVDEQFFGPGTRLTVL.

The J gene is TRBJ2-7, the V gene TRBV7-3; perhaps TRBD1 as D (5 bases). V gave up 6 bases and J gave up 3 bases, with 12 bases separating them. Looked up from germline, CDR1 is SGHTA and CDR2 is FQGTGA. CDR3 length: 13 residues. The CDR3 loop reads CASSPTQGYEQYF. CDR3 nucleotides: TGTGCCAGCAGTCCAACTCAGGGCTACGAGCAGTACTTC.

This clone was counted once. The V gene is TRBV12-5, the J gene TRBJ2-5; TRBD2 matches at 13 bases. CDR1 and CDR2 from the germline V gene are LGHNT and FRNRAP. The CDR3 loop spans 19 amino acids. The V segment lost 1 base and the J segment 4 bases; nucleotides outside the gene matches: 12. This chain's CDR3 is CASGLDSPTSGGRRETQYF. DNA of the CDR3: TGTGCTAGTGGTTTGGACAGCCCGACTAGCGGGGGGCGACGAGAGACCCAGTACTTC.